This TCR beta chain appears in the sequencing data of a study of T cells after yellow fever vaccination. Study information: It was SMART-Seq v4 Ultra Low Input that prepared the fractions with low cell numbers. Study results and caveats: Some clonotypes were seen in both the CD4 and the CD8 compartments. These made up a small share and likely arose from convergent recombination. A large majority of primary-vaccination clones showed up again after the booster (under 98% CD4, about 87% CD8).

Trimming at V came to 7 bases and at J to 7 bases, leaving 15 bases not matched to a gene. Germline CDR1 is MNHGY and CDR2 is SVAAGI. This CDR3 is built from 15 residues. A universal primer site and UMIs were added as TCR cDNA was made by 5'RACE template switching. TCRdb re-called the 5' RACE reads with MiXCR, one entry per CDR3 protein. The data hold 450,000 to 550,000 distinct CDR3 sequences, with roughly a fifth observed a single time. With regard to this clonotype: What it binds is not known.

The input for sequencing was PBMCs, taken 15 days after the yellow fever booster vaccination. The TCR originated in a young man who received the YFV17D yellow fever vaccine. V is TRBV6-9 and J is TRBJ1-2; TRBD1 aligns across 7 bases. The CDR3 sequence is CASNQIDRDYSGYTF. DNA for the CDR3: TGTGCCAGCAATCAAATTGACAGGGACTATAGTGGCTACACCTTC.